This TCR beta chain comes out of a study of CD8 T cells in ankylosing spondylitis. Study conclusions and caveats: Past studies reported some motif variants in reactive arthritis synovial fluid and blood.

This clonotype was counted at least ten times. Antigen: not known. Via MiXCR, TCRdb re-called the 5' RACE reads, giving one row per CDR3 protein. The table shows more than 150,000 distinct CDR3 sequences, with roughly 18% occurring only once. Trimming at V came to 6 bases and at J to 6 bases, leaving 9 bases not matched to a gene. The CDR3 consists of 15 residues. Sequencing was done on a sample of blood, either unsorted or a sorted T cell fraction (not recorded which). V is TRBV12-3 or TRBV12-4 and J is TRBJ2-1; TRBD2 agrees at 9 bases. This sequence was found in a male donor between 5 and 35 years old with ankylosing spondylitis or in good health (not recorded which). The CDR3, as DNA: TGTGCCAGCAGCCTCGGACTAGCGAGGGCCAATGAGCAGTTCTTC. Protein sequence: CASSLGLARANEQFF.